Listed below are T cell receptor beta chains from one sample, sequenced in a study of CD8 T cells in Susac syndrome. TCRdb passed the immunoSEQ multiplex PCR reads through MiXCR, listing each CDR3 protein once. The sample has tens of thousands of distinct CDR3 sequences; 90% to 95% are singletons. The sequencing sample was made of CD8+ T cells from PBMCs. These receptors all come from a human donor in good health. The CDR3 runs from the conserved cysteine through the conserved F or W. A clone size is listed for some rows: how often the clone was seen (once, few, many), or a class if it is expanded.

abundance,v_gene,j_gene,CDR3aa
.,TRBV7-9,TRBJ2-6,CASSFGPIASYSGANVLTF
.,TRBV13,TRBJ2-1,CASSRRGQLNEQFF
.,TRBV12-3/TRBV12-4,TRBJ2-7,CASSLRWGTGAYEQYF
.,TRBV6-4,TRBJ1-6,CASSEGQGNSPLHF
once,TRBV9,TRBJ2-1,CASSVTSGGYNEQFF
.,TRBV20-1,TRBJ2-2,CSATSGRWATGELFF
.,TRBV9,TRBJ2-7,CASSVVGIDEQYF
.,TRBV7-6,TRBJ2-3,CASSRAGADTDTQYF
once,TRBV9,TRBJ1-2,CASSVAMGPYGYTF
.,TRBV9,TRBJ2-3,CASSVGGGAYTQYF
.,TRBV4-1,TRBJ2-7,CASSLIKGQGYEQYF
.,TRBV6-2/TRBV6-3,TRBJ1-5,CASSGQASNQPQHF
.,TRBV4-1,TRBJ2-1,CASSQGPNEQFF
.,TRBV12-3/TRBV12-4,TRBJ2-1,CASSQAGLPSYNEQFF
.,TRBV20-1,TRBJ2-1,CSARDTTGVTYNEQFF
once,TRBV20-1,TRBJ2-6,CSATGEANVLTF
.,TRBV6-1,TRBJ2-4,CASRGLAGKNIQYF